Many counts were recorded for the clone carrying this TCR beta chain. Its antigen remains unknown. Measured with immunoSEQ multiplex PCR; TCRdb has only the in-frame clones, and not every one. The table shows about 92,000 clones, with 90% to 95% occurring only once. The CDR3 extends over 16 amino acids. V gave up 3 bases and J gave up 3 bases; unmatched junction bases: 7. Looked up from germline, CDR1 is MGHRA and CDR2 is YSYEKL. This sample was included in a study of T cell responses to AZD1222 COVID-19 vaccine. Findings and caveats of the study: No repertoire was sampled before or during the peak T cell response, only after it. At baseline, just a handful of AZD1222 recipients tested seropositive. The sample set comprised mostly white British donors with more females, and clonal diversity was possibly underestimated. At 160-218 and 743-854, vaccine-associated CD4 TCRs were dominant, and they spanned spike.

V usage is TRBV4-1 and J usage is TRBJ2-7, with 11 bases fitting TRBD2. This receptor was obtained from an adult in good health. The material was peripheral blood, obtained on day 0 of AZD1222 vaccination. The CDR3 loop is CASSQPLAGGRYEQYF. Written as DNA, the CDR3 is TGCGCCAGCAGCCAGCCGCTAGCGGGAGGCCGCTACGAGCAGTACTTC.